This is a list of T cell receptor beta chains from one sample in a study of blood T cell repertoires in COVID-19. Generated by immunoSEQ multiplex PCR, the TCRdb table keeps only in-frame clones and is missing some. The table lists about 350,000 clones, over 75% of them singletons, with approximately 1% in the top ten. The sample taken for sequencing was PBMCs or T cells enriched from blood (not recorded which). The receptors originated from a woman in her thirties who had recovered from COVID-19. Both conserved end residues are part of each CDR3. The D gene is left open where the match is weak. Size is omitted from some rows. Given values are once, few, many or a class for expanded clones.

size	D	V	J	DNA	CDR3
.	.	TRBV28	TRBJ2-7	TGTGCCAGCAGTTTAGGACTCTCCTACGAGCAGTACTTC	CASSLGLSYEQYF
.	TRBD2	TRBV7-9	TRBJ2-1	TGTGCCGGGTTACTAGCGGGGGGGTCGAATGAGCAGTTCTTC	CAGLLAGGSNEQFF
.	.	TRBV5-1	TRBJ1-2	TGCGCCAGCAGCACTCTCGACAGGAAAGACTATGGCTACACCTTC	CASSTLDRKDYGYTF
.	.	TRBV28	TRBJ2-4	TGTGCCAGCAGTCGAGGGCCGGCCAACATTCAGTACTTC	CASSRGPANIQYF
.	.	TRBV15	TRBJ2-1	TGTGCCACCAGCAGGGACACTCACAATGAGCAGTTCTTC	CATSRDTHNEQFF
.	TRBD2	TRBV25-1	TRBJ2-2	TGTGCCAGCAGTGAATGGGGCGGGGGAGACACCGGGGAGCTGTTTTTT	CASSEWGGGDTGELFF
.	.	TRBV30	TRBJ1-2	TGTGCCTGGAGTGTAAACTTGGGACTCTATGGCTACACCTTC	CAWSVNLGLYGYTF
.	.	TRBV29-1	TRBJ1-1	TGCAGCGTTTTCAGGATTACTGAAGCTTTCTTT	CSVFRITEAFF
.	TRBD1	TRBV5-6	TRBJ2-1	TGTGCCAGCAGCGAGAACAGGGGGCGAGGGGATGAGCAGTTCTTC	CASSENRGRGDEQFF
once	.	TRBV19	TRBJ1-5	TGTGCCAGTAGTACCTGGGGGCTTGGCAATCAGCCCCAGCATTTT	CASSTWGLGNQPQHF
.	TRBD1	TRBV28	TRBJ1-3	TGTGCCAGCAGCGGACAGGCTGGAAACACCATATATTTT	CASSGQAGNTIYF
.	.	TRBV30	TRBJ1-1	TGTGCCTGGAGACCCCATGACGGAGACACTGAAGCTTTCTTT	CAWRPHDGDTEAFF
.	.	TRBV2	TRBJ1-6	TGTGCCAGCAGTGAACGGAGCTCCTATAATTCACCCCTCCACTTT	CASSERSSYNSPLHF
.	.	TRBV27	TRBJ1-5	TGTGCCAGCAGTTCACCCGGGCAGCCCCAGCATTTT	CASSSPGQPQHF
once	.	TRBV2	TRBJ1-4	TGTGCCAGCAGTGCTCGTTATAATGAAAAACTGTTTTTT	CASSARYNEKLFF
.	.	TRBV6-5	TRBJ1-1	TGTGCCAGCAGTTACAAGGCCGGGGGGGAAGCTTTCTTT	CASSYKAGGEAFF
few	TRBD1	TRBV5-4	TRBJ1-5	TGTGCCAGCAGCTTGGGGGGACAGCCTAGCAATCAGCCCCAGCATTTT	CASSLGGQPSNQPQHF
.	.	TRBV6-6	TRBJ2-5	TGTGCCAGCAATTTGGGACACACACAAGAGACCCAGTACTTC	CASNLGHTQETQYF
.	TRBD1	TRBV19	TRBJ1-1	TGTGCCAGTAGTCCGGACAGGGGGGTAATGAACACTGAAGCTTTCTTT	CASSPDRGVMNTEAFF
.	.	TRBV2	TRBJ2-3	TGTGCCAGCAGTCCCGGGGGACAGCTCACAGATACGCAGTATTTT	CASSPGGQLTDTQYF
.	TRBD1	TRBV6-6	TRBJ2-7	TGTGCCAGCAGGGCAGGGGGTAGAGAGGAGTACTTC	CASRAGGREEYF
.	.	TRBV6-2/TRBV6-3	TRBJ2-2	TGTGCCAGCAGTTACACCAGGGGTGGGAACACCGGGGAGCTGTTTTTT	CASSYTRGGNTGELFF
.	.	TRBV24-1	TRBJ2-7	TGTGCCACCAGTGACCCCGGGACAAACGAGCAGTACTTC	CATSDPGTNEQYF
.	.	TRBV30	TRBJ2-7	TGTGCCTGGAGCGGGGGTCCCTACGAGCAGTACTTC	CAWSGGPYEQYF
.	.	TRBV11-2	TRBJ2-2	TGTGCCAGCAGCTCCTCCGACTGGAACACCGGGGAGCTGTTTTTT	CASSSSDWNTGELFF
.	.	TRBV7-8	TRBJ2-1	TGTGCCAGCAGCTTAAGAGGTAGGATCCATGAGCAGTTCTTC	CASSLRGRIHEQFF
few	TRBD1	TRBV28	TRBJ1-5	TGTGCCAGCAGTCCTCGACAGGGATCGGGCAATCAGCCCCAGCATTTT	CASSPRQGSGNQPQHF
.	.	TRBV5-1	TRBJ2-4	TGCGCCAGCAGCTTGGCCGGGGGTGACAAAAACATTCAGTACTTC	CASSLAGGDKNIQYF
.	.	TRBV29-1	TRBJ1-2	TGCAGCGTTGGGGGGGGCGTTGACTATGGCTACACCTTC	CSVGGGVDYGYTF
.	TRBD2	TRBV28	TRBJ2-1	TGTGCCAGCAACACGGGACTAGCGTTTAACAATGAGCAGTTCTTC	CASNTGLAFNNEQFF
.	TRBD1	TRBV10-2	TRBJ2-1	TGCGCCAGCATCGACAGGGTCGGGAATGAGCAGTTCTTC	CASIDRVGNEQFF
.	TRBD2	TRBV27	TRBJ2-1	TGTGCCAGCAGTTTAAGCGGGGGCAAAACCAAGTTCTTC	CASSLSGGKTKFF
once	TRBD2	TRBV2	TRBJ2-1	TGTGCCACCGCGGGGGTATCGTACAATGAGCAGTTCTTC	CATAGVSYNEQFF
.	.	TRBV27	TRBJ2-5	TGTGCCAGCAGCCAGAGACTCCAACCCCAAGAGACCCAGTACTTC	CASSQRLQPQETQYF
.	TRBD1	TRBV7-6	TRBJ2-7	TGTGCCAGCAGCTTAACCCCGGGACAGGGGAGCGAGCAGTACTTC	CASSLTPGQGSEQYF
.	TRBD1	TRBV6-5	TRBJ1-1	TGTGCCAGCAAGGGGGCTGTCGGGAACACTGAAGCTTTCTTT	CASKGAVGNTEAFF
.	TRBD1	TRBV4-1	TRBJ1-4	TGCGCCAGCAGCCAGGCCCCGCTGACAGGGCCTAATGAAAAACTGTTTTTT	CASSQAPLTGPNEKLFF
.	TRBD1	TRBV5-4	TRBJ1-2	TGTGCCAGCAGCGGGCTGGGGACAGGGTCCTATGGCTACACCTTC	CASSGLGTGSYGYTF
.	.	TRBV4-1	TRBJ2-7	TGCGCCAGCAGCCAAGATAATGCGGTCTACGAGCAGTACTTC	CASSQDNAVYEQYF
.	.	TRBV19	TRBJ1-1	TGTGCCAGTAGTATCAGGACCGGACGGGAGAACACTGAAGCTTTCTTT	CASSIRTGRENTEAFF
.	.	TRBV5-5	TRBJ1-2	TGTGCCAGCAGCTCTTCGGCTAACTATGGCTACACCTTC	CASSSSANYGYTF
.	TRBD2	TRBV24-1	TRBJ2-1	TGTGCCACCAGTGCCAGCGGGAAATACAATGAGCAGTTCTTC	CATSASGKYNEQFF
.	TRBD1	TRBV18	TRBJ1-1	TGTGCCAGCTCACCCGGCCGGGACAGTGAAGCTTTCTTT	CASSPGRDSEAFF
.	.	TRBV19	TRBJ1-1	TGTGCCAGTAGTAAGACAGACATGAACACTGAAGCTTTCTTT	CASSKTDMNTEAFF